Below, 26 T cell receptor beta chains from the same sample are listed, as sequenced in a study of memory CD4+ T cells and cytomegalovirus serostatus. The method was immunoSEQ multiplex PCR; TCRdb's version includes in-frame clones alone and lacks a portion of them. This table has about 41,000 clones, more than 75% appearing once. Single viable CD3+CD4+CD8-CD45RO+ cells were sorted as the memory CD4+ T cells. Sequenced sample: memory CD4+ T cells from blood. These receptors were obtained from an adult in good health and CMV-seronegative.

The V and J genes are TRBV6-5 and TRBJ2-3, with D maybe TRBD1 (5 bases). This CDR3 comprises 15 residues. Trimming pared 5 bases from V and 0 bases from J, leaving 12 bases between. Germline CDR1 reads MNHEY; CDR2 reads SVGAGI. DNA of the CDR3: TGTGCCAGCAGTGTTCAGGGTCAAAGCACAGATACGCAGTATTTT. This encodes CASSVQGQSTDTQYF.

The chain recombines TRBV9 with TRBJ1-3; tentatively, D is TRBD1 (5 bases). From germline, CDR1 is SGDLS and CDR2 YYNGEE. V was shortened by 4 bases and J by 0 bases, with 17 bases between the two germline ends. This CDR3 region has 17 residues. The CDR3 sequence is CASSPRGRPSSGNTIYF. The CDR3 DNA reads TGTGCCAGCAGCCCCCGGGGCCGTCCCTCCTCTGGAAACACCATATATTTT.

This rearrangement joins TRBV7-9 to TRBJ1-1; D is perhaps TRBD1 (5 bases). The germline gives CDR1 SEHNR, CDR2 FQNEAQ (reference sequence). V was cut by 5 bases and J by 5 bases, with 15 bases left in between. The CDR3 length is 14 residues. Here the CDR3 DNA reads TGTGCCAGCAGCATAAGGACATTCCAAACTGAAGCTTTCTTT. It yields the protein CASSIRTFQTEAFF.

The gene calls are TRBV6-1 and TRBJ2-7, with a possible D match to TRBD1 (6 bases). The CDR3 loop spans 11 amino acids. From germline, CDR1 is MNHNS and CDR2 SASEGT. Trimming removed 10 bases from V and 4 bases from J, with 11 bases in between. The CDR3 DNA follows: TGTGCCACACAGGGAACGTACGAGCAGTACTTC. This codes for CATQGTYEQYF.

The J gene is TRBJ2-7, the V gene TRBV10-2; the match to TRBD2 covers 7 bases. CDR3 size: 14 residues. CDR1 is WSHSY, CDR2 SAAADI, per germline. The junction had 4 bases not matched to a gene; V was cut back by 3 bases and J by 2 bases. The CDR3 protein is CASSDYGGTYEQYF. CDR3 DNA sequence: TGCGCCAGCAGTGACTACGGGGGGACCTACGAGCAGTACTTC.

The V and J genes are TRBV9 and TRBJ2-3, with 10 bases identical to TRBD2. This CDR3 is 13 amino acids long. Looked up from germline, CDR1 is SGDLS and CDR2 is YYNGEE. V shed 5 bases, J shed 8 bases, and the junction held 5 bases outside the gene matches. The CDR3 sequence: CASRGSGGTTQYF. The CDR3 nucleotides read TGTGCCAGCAGGGGTAGCGGGGGGACTACGCAGTATTTT.

The chain uses TRBV10-3 and TRBJ1-2, with D unclear. V lost 10 bases, J lost 0 bases, and 12 bases lay in between. This CDR3 contains 13 residues. Germline lookup yields CDR1 ENHRY and CDR2 SYGVKD. In DNA, the CDR3 is TGTGCCACTTCGATGGGCACTAACTATGGCTACACCTTC. Its translation is CATSMGTNYGYTF.

The chain combines TRBV28 with TRBJ2-7, with 9 bases matching TRBD1. The CDR3 sequence is 15 residues long. CDR1 and CDR2 from the germline V gene are MDHEN and SYDVKM. J lost 0 bases, V lost 6 bases, and 6 bases had no gene match. In DNA, the CDR3 is TGTGCCAGCAGCAGAGGGGACAGGGTCTCCTACGAGCAGTACTTC. Translating gives CASSRGDRVSYEQYF. The whole variable domain, remainder taken from reference TRBV28 and TRBJ2-7, is DVKVTQSSRYLVKRTGEKVFLECVQDMDHENMFWYRQDPGLGLRLIYFSYDVKMKEKGDIPEGYSVSREKKERFSLILESASTNQTSMYLCASSRGDRVSYEQYFGPGTRLTVT.

A remark on this clone: An end of the junction does not agree with germline; a read error may underlie this. The rearrangement uses TRBV7-7 and TRBJ2-3; tentatively, D is TRBD2 (7 bases). CDR3 length: 15 residues. CDR1 SSHAT and CDR2 FNYEAQ come from the germline V gene (reference sequence). In DNA, the CDR3 is TGTGCTAGCAGCTTAGGGGGGGGGCCAACAGATACGCAGTATTTT. Its translation is CASSLGGGPTDTQYF. The whole variable domain, remainder taken from reference TRBV7-7 and TRBJ2-3, is GAGVSQSPRYKVTKRGQDVTLRCDPISSHATLYWYQQALGQGPEFLTYFNYEAQPDKSGLPSDRFSAERPEGSISTLTIQRTEQRDSAMYRCASSLGGGPTDTQYFGPGTRLTVL.

This clone was counted only a few times. The chain uses TRBV5-1 and TRBJ2-1; maybe TRBD2 (6 bases). The CDR3 extends over 15 amino acids. Between the trimmed V and J ends, which lost 7 bases and 0 bases, there was a span of 14 bases. CDR1 is SGHRS and CDR2 is YFSETQ in the germline V gene. The CDR3: CASSWGGDSYNEQFF. CDR3 nucleotide sequence: TGCGCCAGCTCATGGGGCGGGGACTCCTACAATGAGCAGTTCTTC. The complete variable domain, with remaining parts taken from reference TRBV5-1 and TRBJ2-1, reads KAGVTQTPRYLIKTRGQQVTLSCSPISGHRSVSWYQQTPGQGLQFLFEYFSETQRNKGNFPGRFSGRQFSNSRSEMNVSTLELGDSALYLCASSWGGDSYNEQFFGPGTRLTVL.

The rearrangement links TRBV7-3 to TRBJ1-1; possibly TRBD1 for D (6 bases). The CDR3 has 15 amino acids. V lost 2 bases, J lost 1 base, and 11 bases lay in between. Germline values: CDR1 SGHTA, CDR2 FQGTGA. In DNA, the CDR3 is TGTGCCAGCAGCTTAGAAGGCAGGGGGAACACTGAAGCTTTCTTT. Its translation: CASSLEGRGNTEAFF.

This clone came up once. This chain links TRBV6-1 with TRBJ1-5, with D perhaps matching TRBD1 (6 bases). Trimming removed 7 bases at V and 7 bases at J, with 14 bases between. The CDR3 covers 13 residues. Germline V gene sequence: CDR1 MNHNS, CDR2 SASEGT. The CDR3: CASTEGQFQPQHF. The CDR3 bases are TGTGCCAGCACCGAAGGACAGTTCCAGCCCCAGCATTTT.

The chain has TRBV7-3 and TRBJ2-3, with D possibly TRBD2 on 7 matching bases. Germline V gene sequence: CDR1 SGHTA, CDR2 FQGTGA. V was shortened by 2 bases and J by 5 bases, with 17 bases between the two germline ends. The CDR3 length is 16 residues. The CDR3 bases are TGTGCCAGCAGCTTATTCATGAGGGGGGGCCAAGATACGCAGTATTTT. It yields the protein CASSLFMRGGQDTQYF.

The chain is built from TRBV5-4 and TRBJ1-4; D ambiguous. The germline CDR1 and CDR2 sequences are SGHNT and YYREEE (reference sequence). This CDR3 has 15 amino acids. The V gene lost 4 bases and the J gene lost 3 bases, with 13 bases spanning the gap. The CDR3 sequence is CASSPRAGSNEKLFF. Here the CDR3 DNA reads TGTGCCAGCAGCCCACGGGCAGGCTCTAATGAAAAACTGTTTTTT.

This clone was seen a few times. This rearrangement joins TRBV11-2 to TRBJ1-1; unclear D gene. V gave up 1 base and J gave up 3 bases, with 6 bases separating them. Germline CDR1 reads SGHAT; CDR2 reads FQNNGV. This CDR3 contains 13 residues. Written as DNA, the CDR3 is TGTGCCAGCAGCTTAGCATTGGACACTGAAGCTTTCTTT. Translating it yields CASSLALDTEAFF.

This clone was seen more than once but under ten times. This chain connects TRBV20-1 to TRBJ2-2; D perhaps matches TRBD1 (5 bases). The germline V gene has CDR1 DFQATT and CDR2 SNEGSKA (reference sequence). CDR3 length: 11 residues. V was pared by 6 bases and J by 7 bases, with 9 bases between. DNA of the CDR3: TGCAGTGCAATGACAGACGGGGAGCTGTTTTTT. Amino acid sequence: CSAMTDGELFF.

The chain joins TRBV11-1 to TRBJ2-7; D ambiguous. Germline V gives CDR1 SGHAT, CDR2 FQDESV (reference sequence). The CDR3 has 13 residues. Trimming stripped 8 bases from V and 0 bases from J, with 11 bases between. The CDR3 DNA is TGTGCCAGCTCGGCAGTAGACTCCTACGAGCAGTACTTC. Translating it yields CASSAVDSYEQYF.

V usage is TRBV6-1 and J usage is TRBJ2-1; 7 bases fit TRBD1. J was trimmed by 1 base and V by 4 bases; bases with no gene match: 7. Germline CDR1 and CDR2: MNHNS and SASEGT. CDR3 length: 16 residues. The CDR3 DNA reads TGTGCCAGCAGTGGGCACAGGGGTCTTTCCTACAATGAGCAGTTCTTC. It specifies CASSGHRGLSYNEQFF.

This chain links TRBV7-8 with TRBJ1-2, with D unclear. This CDR3 contains 15 residues. Germline values: CDR1 SGHVS, CDR2 FQNEAQ. The germline V and J ends were trimmed by 5 bases and 3 bases, with 16 bases remaining between them. CDR3 nucleotides: TGTGCCAGCAGCGTTACAACGGACGGCTACTATGGCTACACCTTC. Residues: CASSVTTDGYYGYTF.

This sequence joins TRBV9 and TRBJ2-5; D might be TRBD2 (6 bases). There are 16 residues in the CDR3. The germline gives CDR1 SGDLS, CDR2 YYNGEE. V lost 0 bases, J lost 4 bases, and 16 bases lay in between. The CDR3 protein is CASSVAGGWVGETQYF. The CDR3, as DNA: TGTGCCAGCAGCGTAGCCGGAGGGTGGGTTGGAGAGACCCAGTACTTC.

The chain combines TRBV7-8 with TRBJ1-1, with D maybe TRBD1 (5 bases). Germline V gene data show CDR1 as SGHVS and CDR2 as FQNEAQ. The CDR3 spans 15 residues. V shed 4 bases and J shed 1 base, with 13 bases lying between them. This CDR3 reads CASSSGLGTNTEAFF. CDR3 nucleotides: TGTGCCAGCAGCTCAGGGTTGGGTACGAACACTGAAGCTTTCTTT.

The genes are TRBV29-1 and TRBJ1-1, with TRBD1 as a possible D gene (5 bases). The germline gives CDR1 SQVTM, CDR2 ANQGSEA. The CDR3 is 12 residues long. The V and J ends lost 7 bases and 3 bases respectively, with 12 bases between them. This chain's CDR3 is CSAVQGDTEAFF. The DNA for the CDR3 is TGCAGCGCTGTCCAGGGCGACACTGAAGCTTTCTTT. Filled out from reference TRBV29-1 and TRBJ1-1, the complete variable domain reads SAVISQKPSRDICQRGTSLTIQCQVDSQVTMMFWYRQQPGQSLTLIATANQGSEATYESGFVIDKFPISRPNLTFSTLTVSNMSPEDSSIYLCSAVQGDTEAFFGQGTRLTVV.

The chain links TRBV29-1 to TRBJ1-4; D is unresolved. The V end lost 6 bases, the J end lost 0 bases, and 8 bases lay between the germline ends. This CDR3 has 13 amino acids. CDR1 SQVTM and CDR2 ANQGSEA come from the germline V gene. The CDR3 region is CSVLRATNEKLFF. The CDR3 DNA is TGCAGCGTCTTAAGGGCAACTAATGAAAAACTGTTTTTT.

V and J are TRBV7-2 and TRBJ1-6, with D possibly matching TRBD1 (5 bases). Trimming cost V 0 bases and J 7 bases, with 10 bases left between them. The CDR3 runs 15 residues. CDR1 and CDR2 from the germline V gene are SGHTA and FQGNSA. CDR3 sequence reads: CASSLAMGRNSPLHF. CDR3 in DNA: TGTGCCAGCAGCTTAGCCATGGGACGAAATTCACCCCTCCACTTT.

The chain couples TRBV25-1 to TRBJ2-5; D ambiguous. Germline-derived CDR1 and CDR2 are MGHDK and SYGVNS. CDR3 size: 16 residues. V was pared by 6 bases and J by 2 bases, with 19 bases between. The CDR3, as DNA: TGTGCCAGCAGCCCCGCTGGTGGTCCCGGGCAAGAGACCCAGTACTTC. Its translation is CASSPAGGPGQETQYF.

CDR3 sequence reads: CASNKERGTGELFF. CDR3 coding DNA: TGTGCCAGCAATAAGGAGAGAGGCACCGGGGAGCTGTTTTTT. The rearrangement joins TRBV2 to TRBJ2-2, with D uncertain. The CDR3 consists of 14 residues. The V end lost 7 bases, the J end lost 4 bases, and 13 bases lay between the germline ends. The germline V gene has CDR1 SNHLY and CDR2 FYNNEI.